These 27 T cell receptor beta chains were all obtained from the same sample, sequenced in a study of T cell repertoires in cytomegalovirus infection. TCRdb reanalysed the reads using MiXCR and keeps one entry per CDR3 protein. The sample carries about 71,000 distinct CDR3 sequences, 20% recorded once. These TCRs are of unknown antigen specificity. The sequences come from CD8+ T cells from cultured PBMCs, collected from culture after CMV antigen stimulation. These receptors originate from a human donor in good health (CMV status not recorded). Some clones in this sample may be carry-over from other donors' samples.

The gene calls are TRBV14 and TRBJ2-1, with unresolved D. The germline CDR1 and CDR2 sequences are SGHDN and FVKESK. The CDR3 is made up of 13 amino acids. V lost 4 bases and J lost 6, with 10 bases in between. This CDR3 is CASSLDWFNEQFF. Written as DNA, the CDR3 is TGTGCCAGCAGCCTCGACTGGTTCAATGAGCAGTTCTTC.

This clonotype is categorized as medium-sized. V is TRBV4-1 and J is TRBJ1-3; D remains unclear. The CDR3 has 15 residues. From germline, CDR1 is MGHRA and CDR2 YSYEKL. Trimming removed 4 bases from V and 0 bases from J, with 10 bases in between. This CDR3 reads CASSPDAGSGNTIYF. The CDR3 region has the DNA TGCGCCAGCAGCCCGGACGCCGGCTCTGGAAACACCATATATTTT.

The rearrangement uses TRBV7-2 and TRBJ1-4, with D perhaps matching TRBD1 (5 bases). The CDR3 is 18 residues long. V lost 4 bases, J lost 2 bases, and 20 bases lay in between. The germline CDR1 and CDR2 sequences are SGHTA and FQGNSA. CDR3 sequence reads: CASSSHPPSTVTNEKLFF. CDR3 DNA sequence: TGTGCCAGCAGCTCACACCCTCCTTCGACAGTCACTAATGAAAAACTGTTTTTT.

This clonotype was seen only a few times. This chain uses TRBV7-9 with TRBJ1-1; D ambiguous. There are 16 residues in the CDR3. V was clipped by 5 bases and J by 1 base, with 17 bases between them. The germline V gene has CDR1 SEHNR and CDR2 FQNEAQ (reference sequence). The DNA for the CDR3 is TGTGCCAGCAGCATCGGTCCCGGTCATAGGAACACTGAAGCTTTCTTT. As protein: CASSIGPGHRNTEAFF.

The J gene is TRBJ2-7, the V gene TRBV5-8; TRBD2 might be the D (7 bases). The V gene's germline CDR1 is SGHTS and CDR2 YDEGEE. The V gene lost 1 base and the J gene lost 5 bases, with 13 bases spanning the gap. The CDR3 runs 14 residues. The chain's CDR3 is CASSLRGAGDEQYF. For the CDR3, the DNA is TGTGCCAGCAGCTTGCGGGGGGCAGGCGACGAGCAGTACTTC.

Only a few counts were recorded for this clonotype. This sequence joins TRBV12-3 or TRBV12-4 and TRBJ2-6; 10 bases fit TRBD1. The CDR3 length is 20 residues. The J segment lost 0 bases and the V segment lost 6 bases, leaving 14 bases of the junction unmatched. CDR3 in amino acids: CASSPSRGDRGLSGANVLTF. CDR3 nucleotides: TGTGCCAGCAGCCCATCTCGGGGGGACAGGGGCCTCTCTGGGGCCAACGTCCTGACTTTC.

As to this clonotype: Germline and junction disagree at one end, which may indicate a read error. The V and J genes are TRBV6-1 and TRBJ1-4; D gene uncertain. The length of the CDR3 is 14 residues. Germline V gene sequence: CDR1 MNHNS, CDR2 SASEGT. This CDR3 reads CTSSEKLINEKLFF. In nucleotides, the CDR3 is TGTACCAGCAGTGAAAAGCTTATTAATGAAAAACTGTTTTTT.

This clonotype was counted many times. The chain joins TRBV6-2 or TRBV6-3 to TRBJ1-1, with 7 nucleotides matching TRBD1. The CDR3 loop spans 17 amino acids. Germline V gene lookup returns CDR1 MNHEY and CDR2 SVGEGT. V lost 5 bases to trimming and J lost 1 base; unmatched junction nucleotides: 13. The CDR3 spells CASSQYGLGTANTEAFF. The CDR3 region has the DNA TGTGCCAGCAGTCAATACGGACTCGGGACAGCGAACACTGAAGCTTTCTTT.

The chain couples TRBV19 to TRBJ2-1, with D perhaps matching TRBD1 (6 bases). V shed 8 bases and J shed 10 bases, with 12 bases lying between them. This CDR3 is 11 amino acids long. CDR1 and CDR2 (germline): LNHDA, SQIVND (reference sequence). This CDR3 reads CASGTGWEQFF. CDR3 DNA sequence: TGTGCCAGTGGAACAGGGTGGGAGCAGTTCTTC.

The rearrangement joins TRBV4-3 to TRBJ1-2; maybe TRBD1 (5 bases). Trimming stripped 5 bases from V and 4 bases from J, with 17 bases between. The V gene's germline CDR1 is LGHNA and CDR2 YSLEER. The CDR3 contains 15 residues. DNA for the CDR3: TGCGCCAGCAGCTTCCTTGGGGGGGAGGCCTATGGCTACACCTTC. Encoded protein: CASSFLGGEAYGYTF.

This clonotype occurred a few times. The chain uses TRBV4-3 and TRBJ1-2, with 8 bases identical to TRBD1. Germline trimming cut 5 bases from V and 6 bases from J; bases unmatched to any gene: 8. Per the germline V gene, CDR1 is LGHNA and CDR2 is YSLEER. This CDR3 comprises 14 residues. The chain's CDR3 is CASSSTGDLHGYTF. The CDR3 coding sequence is TGCGCCAGCAGCTCGACAGGGGACCTCCATGGCTACACCTTC.

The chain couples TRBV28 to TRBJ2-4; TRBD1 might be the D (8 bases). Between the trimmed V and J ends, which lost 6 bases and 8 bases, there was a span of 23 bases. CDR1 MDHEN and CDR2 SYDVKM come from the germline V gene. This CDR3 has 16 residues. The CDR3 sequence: CASRSQGGGTGDIQYF. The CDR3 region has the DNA TGTGCCAGCAGGTCACAGGGGGGGGGCACTGGGGACATTCAGTACTTC.

CDR3 in DNA: TGTGCCAGCAGCTTACTCGGGGAGGATGGCTACACCTTC. Translated: CASSLLGEDGYTF. The chain carries TRBV7-9 and TRBJ1-2; D ambiguous. Trimming removed 2 bases from V and 6 bases from J, with 10 bases in between. Germline CDR1 and CDR2: SEHNR and FQNEAQ (reference sequence). CDR3 length: 13 residues.

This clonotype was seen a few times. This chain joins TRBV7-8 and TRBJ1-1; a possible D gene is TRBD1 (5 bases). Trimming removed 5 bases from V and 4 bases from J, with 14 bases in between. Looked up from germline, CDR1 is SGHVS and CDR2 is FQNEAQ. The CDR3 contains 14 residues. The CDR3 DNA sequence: TGTGCCAGCAGCGAGCAGGGTCTTTTCACTGAAGCTTTCTTT. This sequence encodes CASSEQGLFTEAFF.

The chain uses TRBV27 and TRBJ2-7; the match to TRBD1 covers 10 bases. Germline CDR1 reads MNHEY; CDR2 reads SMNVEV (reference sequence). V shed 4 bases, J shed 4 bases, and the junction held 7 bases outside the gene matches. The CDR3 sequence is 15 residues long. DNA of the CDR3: TGTGCCAGCAGTTCAACGGGACAGGGGACATACGAGCAGTACTTC. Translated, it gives CASSSTGQGTYEQYF.

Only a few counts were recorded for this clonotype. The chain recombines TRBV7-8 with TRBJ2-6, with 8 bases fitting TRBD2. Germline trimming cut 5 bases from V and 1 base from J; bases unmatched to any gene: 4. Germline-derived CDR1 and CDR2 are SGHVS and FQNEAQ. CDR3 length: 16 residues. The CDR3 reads CASSPPGGSGANVLTF. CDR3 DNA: TGTGCCAGCAGCCCCCCGGGAGGGTCTGGGGCCAACGTCCTGACTTTC.

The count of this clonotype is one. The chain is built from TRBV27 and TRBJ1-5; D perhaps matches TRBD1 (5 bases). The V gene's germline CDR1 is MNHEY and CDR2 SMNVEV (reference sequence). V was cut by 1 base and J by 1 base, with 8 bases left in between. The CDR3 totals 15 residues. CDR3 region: CASSLFSGSNQPQHF. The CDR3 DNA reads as TGTGCCAGCAGTTTATTTTCAGGGAGCAATCAGCCCCAGCATTTT.

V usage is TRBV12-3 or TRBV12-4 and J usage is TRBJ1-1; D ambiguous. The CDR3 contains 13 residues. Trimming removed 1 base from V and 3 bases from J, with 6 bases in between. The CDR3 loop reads CASSLVGYTEAFF. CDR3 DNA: TGTGCCAGCAGTTTAGTCGGATACACTGAAGCTTTCTTT.

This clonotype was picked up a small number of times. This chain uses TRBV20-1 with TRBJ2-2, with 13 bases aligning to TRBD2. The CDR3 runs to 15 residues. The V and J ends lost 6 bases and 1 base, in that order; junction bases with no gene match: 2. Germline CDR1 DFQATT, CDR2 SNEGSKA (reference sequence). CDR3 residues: CSAGTSGENTGELFF. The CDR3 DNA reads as TGCAGTGCCGGGACTAGCGGGGAGAACACCGGGGAGCTGTTTTTT.

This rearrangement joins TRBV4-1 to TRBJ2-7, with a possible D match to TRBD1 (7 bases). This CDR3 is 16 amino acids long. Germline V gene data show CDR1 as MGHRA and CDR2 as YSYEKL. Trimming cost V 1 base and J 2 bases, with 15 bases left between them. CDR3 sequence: CASSQAPWRGPYEQYF. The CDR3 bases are TGCGCCAGCAGCCAAGCTCCCTGGAGGGGGCCCTACGAGCAGTACTTC.

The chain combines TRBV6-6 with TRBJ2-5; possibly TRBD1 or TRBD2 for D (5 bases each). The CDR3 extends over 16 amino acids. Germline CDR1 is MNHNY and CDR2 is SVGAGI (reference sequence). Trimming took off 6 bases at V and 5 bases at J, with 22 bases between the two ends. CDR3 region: CASSPGRKLSRETQYF. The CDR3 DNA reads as TGTGCCAGCAGCCCGGGACGCAAACTTAGTCGGGAGACCCAGTACTTC.

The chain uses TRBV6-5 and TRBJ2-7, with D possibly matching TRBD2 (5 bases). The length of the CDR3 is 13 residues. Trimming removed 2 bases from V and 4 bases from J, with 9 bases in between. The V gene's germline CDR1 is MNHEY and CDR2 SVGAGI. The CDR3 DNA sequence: TGTGCCAGCAGTTACCTGGGCGGGTACGAGCAGTACTTC. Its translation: CASSYLGGYEQYF.

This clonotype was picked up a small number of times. CDR3 nucleotide sequence: TGTGCCAGCAGTTACGCAGGGGCCGCCTACGAGCAGTACTTC. Its protein product is CASSYAGAAYEQYF. The chain combines TRBV6-2 or TRBV6-3 with TRBJ2-7; possibly TRBD1 for D (6 bases). V was cut by 2 bases and J by 2 bases, with 10 bases left in between. CDR1 is MNHEY, CDR2 SVGEGT, per germline. The CDR3 is 14 residues long.

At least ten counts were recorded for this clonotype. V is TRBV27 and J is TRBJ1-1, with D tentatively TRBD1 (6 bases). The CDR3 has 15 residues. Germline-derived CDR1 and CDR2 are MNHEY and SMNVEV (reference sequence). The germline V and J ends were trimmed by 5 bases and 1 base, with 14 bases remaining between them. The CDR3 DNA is TGTGCCAGCAGTGGATGGGACAAGCGGAACACTGAAGCTTTCTTT. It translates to CASSGWDKRNTEAFF.

This CDR3 reads CASSWTEATEAFF. The CDR3 DNA reads as TGTGCCAGCAGCTGGACAGAGGCCACTGAAGCTTTCTTT. This rearrangement joins TRBV7-2 to TRBJ1-1; tentative D call: TRBD1 (6 bases). Trimming left V 4 bases short and J 4 bases short, with 10 bases between. CDR3 size: 13 residues. Per germline, CDR1 SGHTA and CDR2 FQGNSA. Full variable domain (missing parts from reference TRBV7-2 and TRBJ1-1): GAGVSQSPSNKVTEKGKDVELRCDPISGHTALYWYRQSLGQGLEFLIYFQGNSAPDKSGLPSDRFSAERTGGSVSTLTIQRTQQEDSAVYLCASSWTEATEAFFGQGTRLTVV.

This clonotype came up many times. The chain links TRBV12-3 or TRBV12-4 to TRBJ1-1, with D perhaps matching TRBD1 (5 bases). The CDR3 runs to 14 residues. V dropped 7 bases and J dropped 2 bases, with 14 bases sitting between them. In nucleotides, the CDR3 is TGTGCCAGCATCCTGGGTGGGGGAAACACTGAAGCTTTCTTT. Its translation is CASILGGGNTEAFF.

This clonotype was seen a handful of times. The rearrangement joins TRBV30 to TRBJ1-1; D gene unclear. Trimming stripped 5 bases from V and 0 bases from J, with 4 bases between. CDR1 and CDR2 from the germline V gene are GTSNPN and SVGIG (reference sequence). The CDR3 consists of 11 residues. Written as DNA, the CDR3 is TGTGCCTGGGATGTGAACACTGAAGCTTTCTTT. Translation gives CAWDVNTEAFF.